These T cell receptor beta chains were read from a single sample in a study of PD-L1 blockade in urothelial cancer. Clones were sequenced by immunoSEQ multiplex PCR, and TCRdb holds only the in-frame ones, with some missing. This table holds 75,000 to 100,000 clones, roughly 85% found once. The sequencing used PBMCs, collected around atezolizumab (anti-PD-L1) treatment. All receptors come from a man aged 65 to 85 with urothelial cancer. Each CDR3 is given with its conserved first and last residue. D genes are given only for firm matches. The size field is filled for only some rows; it gives once, few, many or a size class.

>TRBJ1-2|TRBD1|.|TRBV27
CASSPTGDGYTF
TGTGCCAGCTCCCCCACAGGGGACGGCTACACCTTC
>TRBJ2-3|.|.|TRBV28
CASSLTGTSTDTQYF
TGTGCCAGCAGTTTAACCGGGACTAGCACAGATACGCAGTATTTT
>TRBJ2-5|.|.|TRBV5-1
CASSLAHSQETQYF
TGCGCCAGCAGCTTGGCCCACTCACAAGAGACCCAGTACTTC
>TRBJ2-3|.|.|TRBV27
CASNFIQGTDTQYF
TGTGCCAGCAACTTCATACAGGGAACCGATACGCAGTATTTT
>TRBJ1-2|TRBD1|.|TRBV19
CASRRTGANYGYTF
TGTGCCAGTAGGAGGACAGGGGCTAACTATGGCTACACCTTC
>TRBJ1-2|.|.|TRBV5-1
CASSASGDTMNYGYTF
TGCGCCAGCAGTGCCTCCGGGGACACAATGAACTATGGCTACACCTTC
>TRBJ1-2|TRBD1|.|TRBV7-2
CASSLVGDSFSNYGYTF
TGTGCCAGCAGCTTAGTAGGGGACAGTTTTTCTAACTATGGCTACACCTTC
>TRBJ2-3|.|once|TRBV5-5
CASSFGIATTDTQYF
TGTGCCAGCAGCTTTGGAATAGCGACCACAGATACGCAGTATTTT
>TRBJ1-1|TRBD1|.|TRBV7-7
CASSSARDRNTEAFF
TGTGCTAGCAGTTCAGCCCGGGACAGGAACACTGAAGCTTTCTTT
>TRBJ2-5|.|once|TRBV29-1
CSVSPQGGAGETQYF
TGCAGCGTATCACCCCAAGGGGGCGCGGGGGAGACCCAGTACTTC
>TRBJ1-4|.|few|TRBV6-6
CASSYPAGAPNEKLFF
TGTGCCAGCAGTTACCCCGCAGGGGCACCTAATGAAAAACTGTTTTTT
>TRBJ1-2|.|.|TRBV6-1
CASSEGQEIYGYTF
TGTGCCAGCAGTGAAGGACAGGAGATCTATGGCTACACCTTC
>TRBJ2-1|.|few|TRBV6-1
CASSERRGSYNEQFF
TGTGCCAGCAGTGAAAGAAGGGGGTCCTACAATGAGCAGTTCTTC
>TRBJ2-7|TRBD1|many|TRBV5-5
CASSPLGQGYEQYF
TGTGCCAGCAGCCCCCTGGGACAGGGCTACGAGCAGTACTTC
>TRBJ1-4|.|few|TRBV5-4
CASSPGTINEKLFF
TGTGCCAGCAGCCCCGGGACAATTAATGAAAAACTGTTTTTT
>TRBJ2-1|.|few|TRBV4-2
CASSPRNGGASYNEQFF
TGTGCCAGCAGCCCCCGCAACGGCGGGGCCTCGTACAATGAGCAGTTCTTC
>TRBJ1-5|.|.|TRBV6-6
CASREDRTGNQPQHF
TGTGCCAGCAGAGAAGACCGCACGGGGAATCAGCCCCAGCATTTT
>TRBJ2-1|TRBD1|.|TRBV4-1
CASSQDRKTGAYNEQFF
TGCGCCAGCAGCCAAGATCGAAAGACAGGGGCGTACAATGAGCAGTTCTTC
>TRBJ1-2|.|.|TRBV5-1
CASSPGRSGGYTF
TGCGCCAGCAGCCCGGGAAGGTCCGGGGGCTACACCTTC
>TRBJ2-2|.|.|TRBV7-2
CASSLAAGVTGELFF
TGTGCCAGCAGCTTAGCGGCAGGGGTTACCGGGGAGCTGTTTTTT
>TRBJ1-3|.|once|TRBV6-6
CASSTGNTIYF
TGTGCCAGCAGCACTGGAAACACCATATATTTT
>TRBJ1-2|.|.|TRBV29-1
CSATGTHGYTF
TGCAGCGCCACGGGAACGCATGGCTACACCTTC
>TRBJ1-1|TRBD1|.|TRBV5-1
CASSGTGTNTEAFF
TGCGCCAGCAGCGGGACAGGAACTAACACTGAAGCTTTCTTT
>TRBJ2-7|TRBD2|.|TRBV27
CASSGTSGAGSEQYF
TGTGCCAGCAGCGGGACTAGCGGGGCCGGTAGCGAGCAGTACTTC
>TRBJ2-1|TRBD2|.|TRBV4-3
CASSPRTSGSDNEQFF
TGCGCCAGCAGCCCCCGGACTAGCGGGAGCGACAATGAGCAGTTCTTC
>TRBJ2-7|TRBD2|.|TRBV7-9
CASSPRGGAPHEQYF
TGTGCCAGCAGCCCCCGGGGGGGGGCGCCTCACGAGCAGTACTTC
>TRBJ2-5|.|.|TRBV18
CASSPQLVGETQYF
TGTGCCAGCTCACCACAACTAGTAGGAGAGACCCAGTACTTC
>TRBJ2-3|TRBD1|.|TRBV7-2
CASSSTGVDTQYF
TGTGCCAGCAGCTCGACAGGGGTGGATACGCAGTATTTT
>TRBJ2-1|.|.|TRBV11-3
CASSPGLRNEQFF
TGTGCCAGCAGCCCGGGACTTCGCAATGAGCAGTTCTTC
>TRBJ2-1|TRBD2|.|TRBV7-8
CASSSIAGIFYNEQFF
TGTGCCAGCAGCTCCATAGCGGGGATCTTTTACAATGAGCAGTTCTTC
>TRBJ2-3|TRBD2|.|TRBV10-1
CASSESTSGETDTQYF
TGCGCCAGCAGTGAGTCGACTAGCGGGGAAACAGATACGCAGTATTTT
>TRBJ1-3|.|.|TRBV6-1
CASSETPGSGNTIYF
TGTGCCAGCAGTGAAACCCCGGGTTCTGGAAACACCATATATTTT
>TRBJ2-1|TRBD2|.|TRBV7-9
CASSRSAGVAYNEQFF
TGTGCCAGCAGCCGAAGCGCGGGAGTAGCCTACAATGAGCAGTTCTTC
>TRBJ2-1|TRBD2|.|TRBV5-4
CASSGRGESYNEQFF
TGTGCCAGCAGCGGCCGGGGGGAAAGCTACAATGAGCAGTTCTTC
>TRBJ1-1|.|.|TRBV7-9
CASSLGIEAFF
TGTGCCAGCAGCTTGGGCATTGAAGCTTTCTTT
>TRBJ1-1|.|.|TRBV11-3
CASSHSVRTDTEAFF
TGTGCCAGCAGCCATTCGGTAAGGACAGACACTGAAGCTTTCTTT
>TRBJ2-5|TRBD2|.|TRBV11-2
CASSMGLAGGQETQYF
TGTGCCAGCAGCATGGGACTAGCGGGAGGGCAGGAGACCCAGTACTTC
>TRBJ2-6|TRBD1|.|TRBV19
CASRAHQGEAVNVLTF
TGTGCCAGTAGGGCGCACCAGGGGGAAGCGGTCAACGTCCTGACTTTC